This T cell receptor beta chain was retrieved from a study of blood T cells in healthy people across ages. Ten or more counts support this clonotype. As yet, its antigen is unknown. Study results and limitations: Age showed a roughly linear inverse relationship with TCR beta diversity per million T cells.

The CDR3 length is 16 residues. Germline V gene sequence: CDR1 SQVTM, CDR2 ANQGSEA. Germline trimming cut 6 bases from V and 3 bases from J; bases unmatched to any gene: 10. Primed by a sample-barcoded 5' primer and a J-beta primer mix, a second PCR proceeded for about 6 to 11 cycles. TCRdb re-derived calls from the 5' RACE reads in MiXCR, one entry per CDR3 protein. The sample comprises 870,000 or so distinct CDR3 sequences, less than 35% of which are singletons, and 15% to 20% rests with the top ten. This TCR was recovered from a woman of 80 years or more in good health. Sequenced: blood. This sequence joins TRBV29-1 and TRBJ2-6; TRBD1 aligns across 8 bases. CDR3: CSVLDRAKVGANVLTF. The CDR3 region has the DNA TGCAGCGTGCTGGACAGGGCAAAGGTTGGGGCCAACGTCCTGACTTTC.